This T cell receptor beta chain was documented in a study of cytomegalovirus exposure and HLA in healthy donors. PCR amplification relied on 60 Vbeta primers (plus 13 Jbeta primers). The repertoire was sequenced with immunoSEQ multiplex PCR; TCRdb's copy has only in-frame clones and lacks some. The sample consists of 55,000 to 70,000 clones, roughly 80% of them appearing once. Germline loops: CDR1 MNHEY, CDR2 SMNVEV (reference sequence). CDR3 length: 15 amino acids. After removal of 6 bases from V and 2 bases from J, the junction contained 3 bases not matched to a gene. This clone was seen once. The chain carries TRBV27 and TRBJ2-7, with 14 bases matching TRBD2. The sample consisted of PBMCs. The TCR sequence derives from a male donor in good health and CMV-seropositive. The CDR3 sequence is CASSGLAGGPYEQYF. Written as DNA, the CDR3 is TGTGCCAGCAGCGGACTAGCGGGGGGTCCCTACGAGCAGTACTTC.